Listed below are T cell receptor beta chains from one sample, sequenced in a study of CD8+CD57+ T cells in acquired aplastic anemia. One entry per CDR3 protein, called by TCRdb with MiXCR from the reads. Altogether about 190,000 distinct CDR3 sequences are present, less than 70% being singletons, with the ten largest covering roughly 15%. Sequenced input: sorted CD4+, CD8+, or CD8+CD57+ T cells (not recorded which) from PBMCs. The receptors originated from a human donor in good health, serving as a control. The CDR3 runs from the conserved cysteine through the conserved F or W. A D gene is named only where the DNA matches it firmly. Some rows have no size entry. The others give once, few or many, or a class for an expanded clone.

CDR3aa,CDR3nt,j_gene,d_gene,v_gene,abundance
CSAMNGYTF,TGCAGTGCTATGAACGGCTACACCTTC,TRBJ1-2,NA,TRBV20-1,NA
CASSGQGSYGYTF,TGTGCCAGCAGTGGGCAGGGGTCCTATGGCTACACCTTC,TRBJ1-2,NA,TRBV2,NA
CAWSVRYKNGYTF,TGTGCCTGGAGTGTACGGTACAAGAATGGCTACACCTTC,TRBJ1-2,NA,TRBV30,NA
CASSLGNTGELFF,TGTGCCAGCAGCTTGGGGAACACCGGGGAGCTGTTTTTT,TRBJ2-2,NA,TRBV7-6,many
CSARPTSGVETQYF,TGCAGTGCCAGACCGACTAGCGGGGTAGAGACCCAGTACTTC,TRBJ2-5,TRBD2,TRBV20-1,NA
CASSRGTVAEQFF,TGTGCCAGTAGTCGAGGGACAGTCGCTGAGCAGTTCTTC,TRBJ2-1,TRBD1,TRBV19,many
CASSSSPDGTDGYTF,TGTGCCAGCAGCTCCTCCCCGGACGGAACCGACGGCTACACCTTC,TRBJ1-2,NA,TRBV7-3,NA
CASSLVKVSAEAFF,TGTGCCAGCAGCTTAGTTAAGGTTTCGGCTGAAGCTTTCTTT,TRBJ1-1,NA,TRBV11-1,NA
CASSQGGGGAFF,TGTGCCAGCAGCCAAGGAGGGGGGGGAGCTTTCTTT,TRBJ1-1,NA,TRBV3-1,many
CASHVQGRNSPLHF,TGTGCCAGCCACGTGCAGGGTCGTAATTCACCCCTCCACTTT,TRBJ1-6,NA,TRBV2,few
CASSYGGQNYGYTF,TGTGCCAGCAGTTACGGGGGACAGAACTATGGCTACACCTTC,TRBJ1-2,TRBD1,TRBV6-5,many
CASSFTGASNRYF,TGCGCCAGCAGCTTTACAGGGGCTTCCAACCGGTACTTC,TRBJ2-5,TRBD1,TRBV5-1,NA
CASSPGTNSPLHF,TGTGCCAGCAGCCCTGGGACAAATTCACCCCTCCACTTT,TRBJ1-6,NA,TRBV11-2,many
CASSLAGDGELFF,TGTGCCAGCAGCTTAGCGGGAGACGGGGAGCTGTTTTTT,TRBJ2-2,NA,TRBV7-9,NA
CASSPPGGGETQYF,TGTGCCAGCTCACCTCCAGGGGGGGGTGAGACCCAGTACTTC,TRBJ2-5,NA,TRBV18,NA
CASNRSDGKDEQFF,TGTGCCAGCAACCGATCGGACGGAAAGGATGAGCAGTTCTTC,TRBJ2-1,NA,TRBV7-9,NA
CASSSFPGQLNEKLFF,TGTGCCAGCAGCTCATTCCCGGGACAGCTAAATGAAAAACTGTTTTTT,TRBJ1-4,TRBD1,TRBV7-2,many
CASSYSFQGPKLSGANVLTF,TGTGCCAGCAGTTACTCATTTCAGGGCCCTAAACTCTCTGGGGCCAACGTCCTGACTTTC,TRBJ2-6,NA,TRBV7-2,few
CASSWSNQPQHF,TGTGCCAGCAGTTGGAGCAATCAGCCCCAGCATTTT,TRBJ1-5,NA,TRBV12-3/TRBV12-4,many
CAISEFGDGYTF,TGTGCCATCAGTGAGTTTGGCGATGGCTACACCTTC,TRBJ1-2,NA,TRBV10-3,NA
CASSSGQAHETQYF,NA,TRBJ2-5,NA,TRBV6-5,NA
CASSGGQNSPLHF,TGTGCCAGCAGCGGGGGACAGAATTCACCCCTCCACTTT,TRBJ1-6,TRBD1,TRBV9,NA
CASSEDRDNSALHF,TGTGCCAGCAGCGAAGACAGGGATAATTCAGCCCTCCACTTT,TRBJ1-6,TRBD1,TRBV2,NA
CSSTSNNEQFF,TGCAGCTCGACTAGCAACAATGAGCAGTTCTTC,TRBJ2-1,TRBD2,TRBV20-1,many
CAISAGTGGEQYF,TGTGCCATCAGTGCTGGGACAGGGGGAGAGCAGTACTTC,TRBJ2-7,TRBD1,TRBV10-3,few
CASSVGTGHGHTF,TGTGCCAGCAGCGTAGGGACAGGGCATGGCCACACCTTC,TRBJ1-2,TRBD1,TRBV2,few
CASSQELLAGKETQYF,TGTGCCAGCAGCCAAGAGCTACTAGCGGGGAAAGAGACCCAGTACTTC,TRBJ2-5,TRBD2,TRBV4-2,many
CASSLGQTYGYTF,TGCGCCAGCAGCTTGGGACAGACCTATGGCTACACCTTC,TRBJ1-2,NA,TRBV5-1,many